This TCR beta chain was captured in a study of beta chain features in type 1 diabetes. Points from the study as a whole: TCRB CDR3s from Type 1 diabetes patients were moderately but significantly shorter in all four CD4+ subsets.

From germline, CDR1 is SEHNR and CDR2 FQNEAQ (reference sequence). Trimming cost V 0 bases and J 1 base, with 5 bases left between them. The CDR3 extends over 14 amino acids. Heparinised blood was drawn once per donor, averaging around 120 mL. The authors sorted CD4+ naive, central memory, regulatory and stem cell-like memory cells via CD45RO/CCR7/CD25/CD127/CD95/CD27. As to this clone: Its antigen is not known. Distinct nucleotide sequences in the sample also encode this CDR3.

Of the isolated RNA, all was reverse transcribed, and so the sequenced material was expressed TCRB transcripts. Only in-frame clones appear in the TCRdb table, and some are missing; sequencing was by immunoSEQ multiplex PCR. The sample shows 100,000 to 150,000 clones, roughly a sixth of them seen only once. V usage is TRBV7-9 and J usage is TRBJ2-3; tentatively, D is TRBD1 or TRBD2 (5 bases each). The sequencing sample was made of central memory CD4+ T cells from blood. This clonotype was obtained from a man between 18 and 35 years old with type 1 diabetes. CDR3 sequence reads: CASSLAGGTDTQYF. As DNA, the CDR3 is TGTGCCAGCAGCTTAGCGGGGGGCACAGATACGCAGTATTTT.